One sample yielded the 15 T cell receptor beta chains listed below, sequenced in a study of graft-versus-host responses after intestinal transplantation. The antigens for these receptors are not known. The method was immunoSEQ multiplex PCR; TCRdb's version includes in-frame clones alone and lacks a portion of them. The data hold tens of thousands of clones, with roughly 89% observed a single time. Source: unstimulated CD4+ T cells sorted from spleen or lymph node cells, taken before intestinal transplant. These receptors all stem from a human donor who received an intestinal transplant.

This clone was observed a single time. The CDR3 nucleotides are TGCGCCAGCAGCCAAGATCTGACTAGCGGGGCTTACACAGATACGCAGTATTTT. Its translation is CASSQDLTSGAYTDTQYF. The chain joins TRBV4-1 to TRBJ2-3, with 11 nucleotides matching TRBD2. Losses at the gene ends were 0 bases for V and 2 bases for J; bases not matched to a gene: 7. Germline V gene lookup returns CDR1 MGHRA and CDR2 YSYEKL. The CDR3 has 18 amino acids.

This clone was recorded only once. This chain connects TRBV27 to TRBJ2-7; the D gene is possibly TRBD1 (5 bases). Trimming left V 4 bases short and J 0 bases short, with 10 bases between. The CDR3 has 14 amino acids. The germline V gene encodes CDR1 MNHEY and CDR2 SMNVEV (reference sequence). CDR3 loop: CASSSPDISYEQYF. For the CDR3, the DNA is TGTGCCAGCAGTTCCCCGGACATCTCCTACGAGCAGTACTTC.

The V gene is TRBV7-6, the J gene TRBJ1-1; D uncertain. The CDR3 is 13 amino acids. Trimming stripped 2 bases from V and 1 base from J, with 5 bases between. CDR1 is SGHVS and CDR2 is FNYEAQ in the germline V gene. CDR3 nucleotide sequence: TGTGCCAGCAGCTTAACTGCGAACACTGAAGCTTTCTTT. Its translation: CASSLTANTEAFF.

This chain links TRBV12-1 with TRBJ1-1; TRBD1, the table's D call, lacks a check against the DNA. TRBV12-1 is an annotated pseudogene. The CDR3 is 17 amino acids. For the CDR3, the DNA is TGTGCCAGCAGCTTTGAGCTTCGGACAGGGATGAACACTGAAGCTTTCTTT. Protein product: CASSFELRTGMNTEAFF.

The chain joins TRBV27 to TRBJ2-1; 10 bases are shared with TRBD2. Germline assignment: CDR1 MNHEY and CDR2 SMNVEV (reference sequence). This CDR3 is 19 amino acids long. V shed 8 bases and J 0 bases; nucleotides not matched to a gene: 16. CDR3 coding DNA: TGTGCCAGCCGGGGGGTGATAGCGGGGGGTAAGAGCTCCTACAATGAGCAGTTCTTC. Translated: CASRGVIAGGKSSYNEQFF.

The CDR3: CASSIALGETQYF. CDR3 bases: TGTGCCAGTAGTATAGCTCTCGGAGAGACCCAGTACTTC. The genes are TRBV19 and TRBJ2-5; D unclear. The CDR3 has 13 amino acids. V was pared by 1 base and J by 4 bases, with 7 bases between. Per the germline V gene, CDR1 is LNHDA and CDR2 is SQIVND (reference sequence).

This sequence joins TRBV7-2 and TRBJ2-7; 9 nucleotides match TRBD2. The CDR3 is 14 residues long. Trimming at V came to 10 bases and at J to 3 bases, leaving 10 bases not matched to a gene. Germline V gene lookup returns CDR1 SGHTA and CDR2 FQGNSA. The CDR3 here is CATRRGGLNYEQYF. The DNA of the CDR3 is TGTGCCACCCGGCGGGGGGGCCTCAACTACGAGCAGTACTTC.

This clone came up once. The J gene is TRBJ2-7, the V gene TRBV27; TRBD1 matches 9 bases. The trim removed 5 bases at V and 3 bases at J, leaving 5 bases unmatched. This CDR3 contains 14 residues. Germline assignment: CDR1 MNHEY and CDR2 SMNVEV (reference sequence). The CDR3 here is CASSAGQGLYEQYF. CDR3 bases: TGTGCCAGCAGTGCGGGACAGGGCCTCTACGAGCAGTACTTC.

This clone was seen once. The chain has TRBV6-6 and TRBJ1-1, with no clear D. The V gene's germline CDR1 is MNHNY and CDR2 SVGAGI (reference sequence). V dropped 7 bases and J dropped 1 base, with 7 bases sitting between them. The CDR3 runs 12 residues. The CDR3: CASNVRNTEAFF. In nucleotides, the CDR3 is TGTGCCAGCAATGTGCGGAACACTGAAGCTTTCTTT.

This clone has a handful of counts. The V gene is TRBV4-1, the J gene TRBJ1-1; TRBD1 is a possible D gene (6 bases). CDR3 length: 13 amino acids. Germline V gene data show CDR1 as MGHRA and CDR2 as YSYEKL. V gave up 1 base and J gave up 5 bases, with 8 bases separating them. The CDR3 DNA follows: TGCGCCAGCAGCCAAGGGACAGTAACTGAAGCTTTCTTT. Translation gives CASSQGTVTEAFF.

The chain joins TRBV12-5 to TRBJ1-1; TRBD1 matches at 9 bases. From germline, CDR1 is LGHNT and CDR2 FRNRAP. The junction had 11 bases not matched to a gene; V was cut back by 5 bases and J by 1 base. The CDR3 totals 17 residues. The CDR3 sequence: CASGPGTGLIGNTEAFF. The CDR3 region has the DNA TGTGCTAGTGGTCCGGGGACAGGGCTTATAGGGAACACTGAAGCTTTCTTT.

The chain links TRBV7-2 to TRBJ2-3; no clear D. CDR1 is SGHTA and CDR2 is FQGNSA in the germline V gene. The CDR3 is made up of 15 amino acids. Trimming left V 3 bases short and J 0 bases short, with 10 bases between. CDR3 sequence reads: CASSFRGVSTDTQYF. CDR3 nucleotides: TGTGCCAGCAGCTTCCGCGGAGTTAGCACAGATACGCAGTATTTT.

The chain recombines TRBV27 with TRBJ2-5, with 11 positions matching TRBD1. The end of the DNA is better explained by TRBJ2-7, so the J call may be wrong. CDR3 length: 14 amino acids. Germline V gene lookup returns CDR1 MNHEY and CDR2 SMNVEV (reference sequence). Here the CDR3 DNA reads TGTGCCAGCAGTCGGGACAGGGGGTCCTACGAGCAGTACTTC. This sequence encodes CASSRDRGSYEQYF.

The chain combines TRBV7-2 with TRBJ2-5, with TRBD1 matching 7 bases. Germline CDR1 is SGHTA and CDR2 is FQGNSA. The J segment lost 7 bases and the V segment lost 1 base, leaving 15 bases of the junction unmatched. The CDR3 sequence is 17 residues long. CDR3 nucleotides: TGTGCCAGCAGCTTAGAGGGGACAGCCTATCCAAGAGGGACCCAGTACTTC. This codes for CASSLEGTAYPRGTQYF.

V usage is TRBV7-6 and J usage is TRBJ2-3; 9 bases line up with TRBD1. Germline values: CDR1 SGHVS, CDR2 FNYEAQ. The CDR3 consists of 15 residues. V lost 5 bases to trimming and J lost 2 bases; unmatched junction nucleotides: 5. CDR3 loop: CASSIGTGNTDTQYF. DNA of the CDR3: TGTGCCAGCAGCATAGGGACAGGGAACACAGATACGCAGTATTTT.